Sequencing of this T cell receptor (beta chain) was carried out in a study of breast tumors, draining lymph nodes, adjacent tissues. Broader study findings: Compared with lymph nodes, tumors were less diverse; compared with nontumor tissue, more.

CDR1 SQVTM and CDR2 ANQGSEA come from the germline V gene. CDR3 size: 15 residues. Trimming removed 1 base at V and 6 bases at J, with 15 bases between. Sample share makes this clonotype medium-sized. What it binds is unknown. One entry per CDR3 protein results from TCRdb running MiXCR on the multiplex PCR reads. The top ten clones hold roughly 8.1% of a sample with 66,000 or so distinct CDR3 sequences, 40% to 45% of them seen once. V and J are TRBV29-1 and TRBJ1-4; D remains ambiguous. Sequenced input: breast tumor tissue. This clonotype originated in a female donor with breast cancer. Some clones in this sample may be carry-over from other donors' samples. CDR3 DNA sequence: TGCAGCGTTGAAGGAGGAATGGACGGGGATGAAAAACTGTTTTTT. Protein product: CSVEGGMDGDEKLFF.